Listed below are T cell receptor beta chains from one sample, sequenced in a study of blood T cell repertoires in COVID-19. This table comes from immunoSEQ multiplex PCR, and its TCRdb copy is limited to in-frame clones, with some not included. The table includes roughly 17,000 clones, nearly 90% detected once. Material for sequencing was peripheral blood. The receptors were sampled from an elderly man with acute or convalescent COVID-19. The CDR3 runs from the conserved cysteine through the conserved F or W. The D gene is left open where the match is weak. Size values are once, few and many counts, or a class for expanded clones, and some rows have none.

v_gene	d_gene	abundance	j_gene	CDR3nt	CDR3aa
TRBV7-9	TRBD2	.	TRBJ2-3	TGTGCCAGCAACCCGGGACTAGGTACAACAGATACGCAGTATTTT	CASNPGLGTTDTQYF
TRBV5-4	.	.	TRBJ1-1	TGTGCCAGCAGCTTGCGGGGGGCGCCGGGGGCTGAAGCTTTCTTT	CASSLRGAPGAEAFF
TRBV6-5	.	.	TRBJ2-1	TGTGCCAGCAGACCTGGCTCAAGCTCCTACAATGAGCAGTTCTTC	CASRPGSSSYNEQFF
TRBV2	.	once	TRBJ2-5	TGTGCCAGCAGTATTTCTAGGAACCGAGAGACCCAGTACTTC	CASSISRNRETQYF
TRBV4-1	.	.	TRBJ2-5	TGCGCCAGCAGCCAAGGTAGCCCCGGGACTTTTCAAGAGACCCAGTACTTC	CASSQGSPGTFQETQYF
TRBV5-1	.	.	TRBJ1-2	TGCGCCAGCAGCTTGGGAGGGATTAGGGGCTACACCTTC	CASSLGGIRGYTF
TRBV5-4	TRBD1	.	TRBJ2-2	TGTGCCAGCAGCCCCAACGGGAGGGGACAGGGGGCCAAGAACACCGGGGAGCTGTTTTTT	CASSPNGRGQGAKNTGELFF
TRBV19	TRBD1	.	TRBJ1-1	TGTGCCAGTAGTAATCAGGGGGGAACTGAAGCTTTCTTT	CASSNQGGTEAFF
TRBV27	.	.	TRBJ2-7	TGTGCCAGCAGTTCGATGGCGGGCTGGCCCTCCGAGCAGTACTTC	CASSSMAGWPSEQYF
TRBV6-5	.	.	TRBJ2-1	TGTGCCAGCAGTCTTCAGGGGTGGTCCTACAATGAGCAGTTCTTC	CASSLQGWSYNEQFF
TRBV9	TRBD1	.	TRBJ2-3	TGTGCCAGCAGCCCCCGACAGGGGGGACTCACAGATACGCAGTATTTT	CASSPRQGGLTDTQYF
TRBV12-3/TRBV12-4	.	.	TRBJ1-1	TGTGCCAGCAGTTTATCGGGGGGCACTGAAGCTTTCTTT	CASSLSGGTEAFF
TRBV5-4	TRBD1	.	TRBJ1-1	TGTGCCAGCAGCAGGGGACAGGGGGCGAACACTGAAGCTTTCTTT	CASSRGQGANTEAFF
TRBV2	.	.	TRBJ2-7	TGTGCCGACAGTGCAGGGACATCCTACGAGCAGTACTTC	CADSAGTSYEQYF
TRBV6-1	.	.	TRBJ1-2	TGTGCCAGCAGTGAAGCGCTTACAGTAAACTATGGCTACACCTTC	CASSEALTVNYGYTF
TRBV27	TRBD1	.	TRBJ2-7	TGTGCCAGCGGCCTCCTGGGACAGGGGGCCTACGAGCAGTACTTC	CASGLLGQGAYEQYF
TRBV19	.	.	TRBJ1-6	TGTGCCAGTAGGCTTGGCACCGGAGGGAATTCACCCCTCCACTTT	CASRLGTGGNSPLHF
TRBV7-9	.	.	TRBJ1-3	TGTGCCAGCAGCCTGGGGGGAGTCCCAAGCTCTGGAAACACCATATATTTT	CASSLGGVPSSGNTIYF
TRBV28	.	.	TRBJ1-2	TGTGCCAGCAGTTCCCTCCCTAGCTATGGCTACACCTTC	CASSSLPSYGYTF
TRBV3-1/TRBV3-2	.	.	TRBJ2-2	TGTGCCAGCAGCCAAATCTGGCCGAACACCGGGGAGCTGTTTTTT	CASSQIWPNTGELFF
TRBV7-2	TRBD2	.	TRBJ2-1	TGTGCCAGCAGCTCTGGGACTATCAATGAGCAGTTCTTC	CASSSGTINEQFF
TRBV9	.	.	TRBJ1-5	TGTGCCAGCAGCGTGACAGATAGCAATCAGCCCCAGCATTTT	CASSVTDSNQPQHF
TRBV29-1	TRBD1	.	TRBJ1-1	TGCAGCGTTCGAGTCGGGACAGGGGGCCGCGGTACTGAAGCTTTCTTT	CSVRVGTGGRGTEAFF
TRBV27	TRBD1	.	TRBJ1-2	TGTGCCACCCAAGGGACAGGGGAGAGGGGCTACACCTTC	CATQGTGERGYTF
TRBV2	.	.	TRBJ1-3	TGTGCCAGCAGGCAGGGGTCCTCCTCTGGAAACACCATATATTTT	CASRQGSSSGNTIYF
TRBV9	TRBD2	.	TRBJ2-3	TGTGCCAGCAGCGTAGTAGCGGGAGGACTCCAGGATACGCAGTATTTT	CASSVVAGGLQDTQYF
TRBV21-1	.	few	TRBJ2-2	TGTGCCAGCAGCCTCCCCAGGCCCAACACCGGGGAGCTGTTTTTT	CASSLPRPNTGELFF
TRBV11-2	.	.	TRBJ2-7	TGTGCCAGCAGCTTAGGGGTGCAGGCTTCCTACGAGCAGTACTTC	CASSLGVQASYEQYF
TRBV18	TRBD1	.	TRBJ1-1	TGTGCCAGCTCACCCCCGGGACAGGCCCGAGAAGCTTTCTTT	CASSPPGQAREAFF
TRBV4-2	.	once	TRBJ1-1	TGTGCCAGCAGCGGGGGCGACAACATGAACACTGAAGCTTTCTTT	CASSGGDNMNTEAFF
TRBV7-8	TRBD1	once	TRBJ1-2	TGTGCCAGCAGCGCCCAGGGGGCAGACTATGGCTACACCTTC	CASSAQGADYGYTF
TRBV14	.	.	TRBJ1-1	TGTGCCAGCAGCCAAGAAGGACTACCGAACACTGAAGCTTTCTTT	CASSQEGLPNTEAFF
TRBV19	.	.	TRBJ1-5	TGTGCCAGTAGGGGTTGGGGTGGGGAAAGGGAGCAGCCCCAGCATTTT	CASRGWGGEREQPQHF
TRBV6-5	TRBD1	.	TRBJ2-7	TGTGCCAGCAGTTCGCGGACAGGGGTCTACGAGCAGTACTTC	CASSSRTGVYEQYF
TRBV5-1	.	.	TRBJ2-1	TGCGCCAGCAGCTTGGCGCTTTCAGCGGCCCTGGATGAGCAGTTCTTC	CASSLALSAALDEQFF
TRBV19	TRBD1	.	TRBJ1-1	TGTGCCAGTAGTGTGACAGGGGTGAACACTGAAGCTTTCTTT	CASSVTGVNTEAFF
TRBV6-5	.	few	TRBJ2-2	TGTGCCAGCCTCGAGGCGAACACCGGGGAGCTGTTTTTT	CASLEANTGELFF
TRBV23-1	TRBD1	.	TRBJ2-1	TGCGCCAGCAGCGAATCGACAGGGGGTTCCTACAATGAGCAGTTCTTC	CASSESTGGSYNEQFF
TRBV12-3/TRBV12-4	.	.	TRBJ1-5	TGTGCCAGCAGTTTACAGGGTAGCCAGCCCCAGCATTTT	CASSLQGSQPQHF
TRBV7-8	TRBD1	.	TRBJ1-2	TGTGCCAGCAGCCTTGCGACAGGGGGAAGCTATGGCTACACCTTC	CASSLATGGSYGYTF
TRBV4-2	TRBD1	.	TRBJ2-3	TGTGCCAGCGGTTCCCGGGACAGTAACACAGATACGCAGTATTTT	CASGSRDSNTDTQYF
TRBV2	.	few	TRBJ1-1	TGTGCCAGCTCGGGTAAGAAGAACACTGAAGCTTTCTTT	CASSGKKNTEAFF
TRBV2	TRBD2	.	TRBJ2-3	TGTGCCAGCAGGCCGGGACTAGCGGCAGATACGCAGTATTTT	CASRPGLAADTQYF
TRBV4-1	TRBD1	.	TRBJ2-5	TGCGCCAGCAGCCAAAGGCTTACAGGGGCAGAGACCCAGTACTTC	CASSQRLTGAETQYF
TRBV24-1	TRBD2	.	TRBJ2-1	TGTGCCACCAGTGATGGGACACTGACTAGCGGGGGGAAGACCTACAATGAGCAGTTCTTC	CATSDGTLTSGGKTYNEQFF
TRBV18	TRBD1	few	TRBJ2-7	TGTGCCAGCTCACCATATGGGACAGGGGTATACTACGAGCAGTACTTC	CASSPYGTGVYYEQYF
TRBV11-1	TRBD2	.	TRBJ2-3	TGTGCCAGCGGGAGCGGGGGCCCCAATACGCAGTATTTT	CASGSGGPNTQYF
TRBV18	TRBD1	.	TRBJ2-1	TGTGCCAGCTCACCTCCGGGACAGGTCTACAATGAGCAGTTCTTC	CASSPPGQVYNEQFF
TRBV6-5	.	once	TRBJ1-2	TGTGCCTCCACTCCCGGCGGGGGAATCTATGGCTACACCTTC	CASTPGGGIYGYTF
TRBV5-1	TRBD2	.	TRBJ2-2	TGCGCCAGCAGCTTACTAGCGGGAGAGGTCACCGGGGAGCTGTTTTTT	CASSLLAGEVTGELFF
TRBV4-1	.	.	TRBJ2-1	TGCGCCAGCAGCCAAGGGTTAGATTCCGTCTACAATGAGCAGTTCTTC	CASSQGLDSVYNEQFF
TRBV9	.	.	TRBJ2-7	TGTGCCAGCAGCGTGGGGGGTAATGCGTACGAGCAGTACTTC	CASSVGGNAYEQYF
TRBV6-1	.	.	TRBJ1-2	TGTGCCAGCAGTGAAGTGGGCTCTAACTATGGCTACACCTTC	CASSEVGSNYGYTF
TRBV19	TRBD1	.	TRBJ2-5	TGTGCCAGTAGTCCCGACAGGGGACGTACCCTTCAAGAGACCCAGTACTTC	CASSPDRGRTLQETQYF
TRBV7-9	.	.	TRBJ1-1	TGTGCCAGCAGCTCGACAGGATTTATCCACACTGAAGCTTTCTTT	CASSSTGFIHTEAFF